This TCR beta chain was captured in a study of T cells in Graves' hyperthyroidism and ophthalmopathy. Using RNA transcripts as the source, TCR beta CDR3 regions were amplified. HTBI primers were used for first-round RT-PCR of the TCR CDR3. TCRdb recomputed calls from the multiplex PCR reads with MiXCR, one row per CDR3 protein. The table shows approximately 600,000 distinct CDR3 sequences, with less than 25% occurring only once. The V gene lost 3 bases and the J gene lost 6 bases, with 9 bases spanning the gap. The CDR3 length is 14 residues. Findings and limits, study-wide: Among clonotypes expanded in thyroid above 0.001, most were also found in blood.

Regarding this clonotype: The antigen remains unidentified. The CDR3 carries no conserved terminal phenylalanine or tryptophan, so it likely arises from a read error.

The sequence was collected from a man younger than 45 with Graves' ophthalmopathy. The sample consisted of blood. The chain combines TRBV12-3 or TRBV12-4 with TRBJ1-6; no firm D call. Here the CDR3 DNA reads TGTGCCAGCAGTTTGGGCCCGATTAATTCACCCCTCCACTCT. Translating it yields CASSLGPINSPLHS.